This T cell receptor (beta chain) is drawn from a study of beta chain features in type 1 diabetes. This clone was observed a handful of times. What was sequenced were expressed TCRB transcripts, since all of the isolated RNA had been reverse transcribed. Here immunoSEQ multiplex PCR was the method, and the copy in TCRdb shows in-frame clones only, minus some. The sample has roughly 310,000 clones; about 10% are singletons. This TCR derives from a woman aged 30 to 39 in good health. Sequenced input: naive CD4+ T cells from blood.

In DNA form, the CDR3 reads TGCGCCAGCAGCTTGGCGCCCGGACACTGCACCTTC. This translates into CASSLAPGHCTF. The chain carries TRBV5-1 and TRBJ1-2; TRBD1 is a possible D gene (5 bases). Per germline, CDR1 SGHRS and CDR2 YFSETQ. This CDR3 is 12 amino acids long. V lost 0 bases and J lost 13, with 13 bases in between.